These T cell receptor beta chains were read from a single sample in a study of blood T cell repertoires in COVID-19. Some clones are missing from TCRdb's copy, which holds only in-frame ones; the method was immunoSEQ multiplex PCR. This sample has nearly 350,000 clones, with roughly 84% found just once. Sequenced material: PBMCs or T cells enriched from blood (not recorded which). The origin of the receptors is a woman aged 25-40 years who had recovered from COVID-19. Each CDR3 is given with its conserved first and last residue. The D gene is left open where the match is weak. The size field is filled for only some rows; it gives once, few, many or a size class.

d_gene,abundance,v_gene,j_gene,len,CDR3nt,CDR3aa
.,.,TRBV15,TRBJ1-2,14,TGTGCCACCAGCAGAGACGGGGAAGACTATGGCTACACCTTC,CATSRDGEDYGYTF
.,.,TRBV27,TRBJ1-1,12,TGTGCCAGCATTTCGGGGAACACTGAAGCTTTCTTT,CASISGNTEAFF
.,.,TRBV3-1/TRBV3-2,TRBJ1-1,13,TGTGCCAGCAGCCCCCTTACAGGAGCTGAAGCTTTCTTT,CASSPLTGAEAFF
TRBD1,.,TRBV18,TRBJ1-2,19,TGTGCCAGCTCACCGGCGGTCACCAGGGGGCGCTCCGAAAGCTATGGCTACACCTTC,CASSPAVTRGRSESYGYTF
.,.,TRBV5-4,TRBJ1-2,14,TGTGCCAGCAGCTCACGATCCGGACAGTACGACTACACCTTC,CASSSRSGQYDYTF
.,.,TRBV29-1,TRBJ2-7,13,TGCAGCGTTGTTGATGAGGCGTACTACGAGCAGTACTTC,CSVVDEAYYEQYF
.,.,TRBV11-2,TRBJ1-4,17,TGTGCCAGCAGCTTAAGAAATCGCGTGGCAACTAATGAAAAACTGTTTTTT,CASSLRNRVATNEKLFF
.,.,TRBV5-1,TRBJ2-2,15,TGCGCCAGCAGCTTGGGACTAATTGGGGCCGGGGAGCTGTTTTTT,CASSLGLIGAGELFF
TRBD1,.,TRBV24-1,TRBJ1-1,14,TGTGCCACTAGACAGGGAAACATGAACACTGAAGCTTTCTTT,CATRQGNMNTEAFF
TRBD1,once,TRBV18,TRBJ2-1,15,TGTGCCAGCTCACCACGATTGGACAGGGAGAATGAGCAGTTCTTC,CASSPRLDRENEQFF
TRBD2,.,TRBV3-1/TRBV3-2,TRBJ2-5,20,TGTGCCAGCAGAGGTTCGGGACTAGCGGGGGGGGTCGGTGACTTAGAGACCCAGTACTTC,CASRGSGLAGGVGDLETQYF
.,.,TRBV9,TRBJ1-4,16,TGTGCCAGCAGCGTAGGACCAGGGGCAACTAATGAAAAACTGTTTTTT,CASSVGPGATNEKLFF